This passage covers 18 T cell receptor beta chains from one sample sequenced in a study of molecular identifiers for immune sequencing clone quantification. TCRdb analysed the PCR reads with MiXCR anew, one entry per CDR3 protein. The data hold under 800,000 distinct CDR3 sequences, with 25% observed a single time. Source material: naive CD8+ T cells from blood, with Jurkat cell RNA spiked in. Subset noted: FACS-sorted CD8+CD4-CCR7+CD45RA+ naive T cells. These receptors all come from a human donor in good health. Some libraries in this study had Jurkat cell RNA spiked in.

This rearrangement joins TRBV7-9 to TRBJ1-2; weak D call: TRBD1 (6 bases). Germline loops: CDR1 SEHNR, CDR2 FQNEAQ (reference sequence). This CDR3 has 15 residues. The V end was cut by 5 bases, the J end by 0 bases, with 13 bases between. The CDR3 nucleotides are TGTGCCAGCAGCCATCGGGACACACCTAACTATGGCTACACCTTC. Translation: CASSHRDTPNYGYTF.

There are a few counts of this clonotype. The chain has TRBV27 and TRBJ2-3, with 8 bases matching TRBD2. Germline CDR1 and CDR2: MNHEY and SMNVEV (reference sequence). This CDR3 region has 15 residues. J was trimmed by 3 bases and V by 6 bases; bases with no gene match: 8. The CDR3 region is CASSAGLVKTDTQYF. For the CDR3, the DNA is TGTGCCAGCAGCGCGGGACTAGTAAAAACAGATACGCAGTATTTT.

This clonotype has a handful of counts. The rearrangement uses TRBV30 and TRBJ2-7; D is unresolved. The CDR3 consists of 13 residues. V was trimmed by 3 bases and J by 1 base, leaving 10 bases between them. Germline loops: CDR1 GTSNPN, CDR2 SVGIG (reference sequence). The CDR3 DNA reads as TGTGCCTGGAGATACGGCCCTTCCTACGAGCAGTACTTC. This gives the protein CAWRYGPSYEQYF.

The V and J genes are TRBV27 and TRBJ2-3, with 8 bases lining up with TRBD2. V was pared by 5 bases and J by 5 bases, with 9 bases of the junction left unmatched. The CDR3 has 15 amino acids. Germline V gene data show CDR1 as MNHEY and CDR2 as SMNVEV (reference sequence). The CDR3 DNA reads as TGTGCCAGCAGTGCCACAGCGGGAGTGTTAGATACGCAGTATTTT. Its translation: CASSATAGVLDTQYF.

Remarks on this clonotype: A much larger clone differs by one base, so this may be a read error. The rearrangement links TRBV4-3 to TRBJ2-7; D may be TRBD1 or TRBD2 (5 bases each). The CDR3 consists of 15 residues. Germline CDR1 and CDR2: LGHNA and YSLEER. The CDR3 DNA follows: TGCGCCGGCAGCCAAGCCTACGGGGCTCGCTACGAGCAGTACTTC. Residues: CAGSQAYGARYEQYF.

For this clonotype: A much larger clonotype is one base distant, so this may be a read error. V usage is TRBV12-3 or TRBV12-4 and J usage is TRBJ2-7, with TRBD2 identical over 8 bases. CDR3 length: 14 residues. The CDR3 here is CTSSRGGARYEQYF. The CDR3 DNA reads as TGTACCAGCAGTCGGGGGGGGGCCCGGTACGAGCAGTACTTC.

This clonotype was observed a handful of times. The chain recombines TRBV13 with TRBJ2-4, with a weak D call TRBD2 (7 bases). The CDR3 extends over 15 amino acids. V was shortened by 5 bases and J by 2 bases, with 13 bases between the two germline ends. CDR1 and CDR2 from the germline V gene are PRHDT and FYEKMQ (reference sequence). The CDR3 region is CASSPEGGPKNIQYF. The CDR3 nucleotides are TGTGCCAGCAGCCCAGAGGGGGGGCCCAAAAACATTCAGTACTTC.

This clonotype was seen more than once but under ten times. A much more abundant neighbour one base away suggests this may be a read error. The chain couples TRBV5-5 to TRBJ2-3, with a possible D match to TRBD2 (6 bases). Germline CDR1 is SGHKS and CDR2 is YYEKEE (reference sequence). This CDR3 comprises 14 residues. The CDR3: CAGSSGTSTDTQYF. The CDR3 DNA sequence: TGTGCCGGCAGCTCAGGGACTAGCACAGATACGCAGTATTTT.

This chain links TRBV29-1 with TRBJ2-7; tentative D call: TRBD2 (6 bases). This CDR3 contains 14 residues. V lost 4 bases and J 1 base, leaving 14 bases between the germline ends. Germline-derived CDR1 and CDR2 are SQVTM and ANQGSEA. The CDR3 region is CSVVPIGGSYEQYF. The CDR3 nucleotides read TGCAGCGTTGTACCCATTGGGGGGTCCTACGAGCAGTACTTC.

This clonotype was recorded at least ten times. J is TRBJ2-2 and V is TRBV29-1; possibly TRBD1 or TRBD2 for D (5 bases each). The CDR3 is 12 residues long. The germline V gene encodes CDR1 SQVTM and CDR2 ANQGSEA. V gave up 4 bases and J gave up 6 bases, with 9 bases separating them. The DNA of the CDR3 is TGCAGCGTTGTAACGGGGCCCGGGGAGCTGTTTTTT. Translating gives CSVVTGPGELFF.

V is TRBV19 and J is TRBJ2-7; 10 bases align to TRBD2. This CDR3 spans 15 amino acids. Germline assignment: CDR1 LNHDA and CDR2 SQIVND (reference sequence). V was pared by 4 bases and J by 5 bases, with 8 bases of the junction left unmatched. The CDR3 nucleotides read TGTGCCAGTAGTACTTTACTAGCGGGATTCGACGAGCAGTACTTC. It yields the protein CASSTLLAGFDEQYF.

This clonotype was counted ten times or more. This chain uses TRBV12-3 or TRBV12-4 with TRBJ2-3, with D possibly matching TRBD2 (5 bases). The CDR3 is 16 amino acids. The ends were cut back, 6 bases at V and 1 base at J, with 17 bases in the middle. The CDR3 nucleotides are TGTGCCAGCAGCCTACCGTCGGCGGGTGGCACAGATACGCAGTATTTT. Encoded protein: CASSLPSAGGTDTQYF.

This clonotype occurred many times. V usage is TRBV5-1 and J usage is TRBJ2-3; 9 bases agree with TRBD2. Germline CDR1 reads SGHRS; CDR2 reads YFSETQ. CDR3 length: 16 amino acids. J lost 0 bases, V lost 3 bases, and 5 bases had no gene match. This CDR3 reads CASSSWLAGSTDTQYF. The CDR3 DNA follows: TGCGCCAGCAGCTCCTGGCTAGCGGGGAGCACAGATACGCAGTATTTT.

The V and J genes are TRBV21-1 and TRBJ2-3. TRBV21-1 is a pseudogene. The CDR3 runs 15 residues. CDR3 bases: TGTGCCAGCAGCTCACATAGCCCGTCCACAGATACGCAGTATTTT. This codes for CASSSHSPSTDTQYF.

This clonotype showed up many times. This rearrangement joins TRBV18 to TRBJ1-2, with no clear D. V was pared by 4 bases and J by 3 bases, with 9 bases between. From germline, CDR1 is KGHSH and CDR2 LQKENI. This CDR3 is 13 amino acids long. CDR3 protein: CASSHNKDYGYTF. CDR3 nucleotide sequence: TGTGCCAGCTCACACAATAAGGACTATGGCTACACCTTC.

Notes on this clonotype: No conserved phenylalanine or tryptophan ends this CDR3, so it is likely a read error. As DNA, the CDR3 is TGTGCCTCCTTGCCGGGACAGGGCTCTGAAGCTTTCTTA. Amino acid sequence: CASLPGQGSEAFL. The chain carries TRBV6-2 or TRBV6-3 and TRBJ1-1; 9 positions match TRBD1. CDR1 and CDR2 from the germline V gene are MNHEY and SVGEGT. The CDR3 is 13 residues long. V shed 11 bases and J 6 bases; nucleotides not matched to a gene: 10.

Comments on this clonotype: A much larger clone lies a single base off, so this may be a read error. The V call is TRBV25-1, the J call TRBJ2-3; weak D call: TRBD1 (5 bases). Germline-derived CDR1 and CDR2 are MGHDK and SYGVNS. The CDR3 has 14 residues. CDR3 DNA: TGTGCCAGCAGTGAATACAGTAGCACAGGTACGCAGTATTTT. Amino acid sequence: CASSEYSSTGTQYF.

This clonotype was picked up many times. V usage is TRBV27 and J usage is TRBJ1-5, with D uncertain. This CDR3 has 16 residues. With 3 bases removed from V and 3 bases from J, the gap between germline ends came to 15 bases. Germline assignment: CDR1 MNHEY and CDR2 SMNVEV (reference sequence). The CDR3 loop is CASSLVTPRANQPQHF. The CDR3 nucleotides read TGTGCCAGCAGTTTGGTGACCCCGAGGGCCAATCAGCCCCAGCATTTT.